The rows below give T cell receptor beta chains drawn from one sample of a study of blood T cell repertoires in COVID-19. Some clones are missing from TCRdb's copy, which holds only in-frame ones; the method was immunoSEQ multiplex PCR. The table has approximately 210,000 clones, around 76% seen once. Sequencing was done on a sample of PBMCs or T cells enriched from blood (not recorded which). The receptors shown here come from a woman in her 50s with acute COVID-19. The CDR3 runs from the conserved cysteine through the conserved F or W. D genes are given only for firm matches. Part of the rows lack a size; the others show once, few, many or a class for expanded clones.

CDR3 DNA: TGTGCCAGCAGCGCCGACTATCAAGAGACCCAGTACTTC; CDR3 protein: CASSADYQETQYF; V gene: TRBV5-4; clone size: NA; J gene: TRBJ2-5; D gene: NA
CDR3 DNA: TGTGCCAGCAGTTATCTGGCAGGGTACAATGAGCAGTTCTTC; CDR3 protein: CASSYLAGYNEQFF; V gene: TRBV6-5; clone size: NA; J gene: TRBJ2-1; D gene: NA
CDR3 DNA: TGTGCCAGCTCACGCGACAGGGGTGAGGACACAGATACGCAGTATTTT; CDR3 protein: CASSRDRGEDTDTQYF; V gene: TRBV18; clone size: NA; J gene: TRBJ2-3; D gene: TRBD1
CDR3 DNA: TGTGCCAGCAGCTTAGAACAGGGGGCCCGGGACAATGAGCAGTTCTTC; CDR3 protein: CASSLEQGARDNEQFF; V gene: TRBV7-9; clone size: few; J gene: TRBJ2-1; D gene: TRBD1
CDR3 DNA: TGCGCCAGCAGCCAAGATTTATACCGGACTAATGAAAAACTGTTTTTT; CDR3 protein: CASSQDLYRTNEKLFF; V gene: TRBV4-3; clone size: NA; J gene: TRBJ1-4; D gene: NA
CDR3 DNA: TGTGCCAGCACCAAAAGGCCCAGGGGGAACACTGAAGCTTTCTTT; CDR3 protein: CASTKRPRGNTEAFF; V gene: TRBV6-5; clone size: NA; J gene: TRBJ1-1; D gene: NA
CDR3 DNA: TGTGCCAGCTCGCGAGTTGAGGGGAACACTGAAGCTTTCTTT; CDR3 protein: CASSRVEGNTEAFF; V gene: TRBV18; clone size: NA; J gene: TRBJ1-1; D gene: NA
CDR3 DNA: TGTGCCAGCTCTCCTACTAGCGGGGCCAACACCGGGGAGCTGTTTTTT; CDR3 protein: CASSPTSGANTGELFF; V gene: TRBV18; clone size: NA; J gene: TRBJ2-2; D gene: TRBD2
CDR3 DNA: TGTGCCAGCAGTTACGGCGGGGCTGCAAATCAGCCCCAGCATTTT; CDR3 protein: CASSYGGAANQPQHF; V gene: TRBV6-5; clone size: NA; J gene: TRBJ1-5; D gene: NA
CDR3 DNA: TGTGCCAGCAGGACCGGAGATTATAATTCACCCCTCCACTTT; CDR3 protein: CASRTGDYNSPLHF; V gene: TRBV6-5; clone size: NA; J gene: TRBJ1-6; D gene: NA
CDR3 DNA: TGTGCCAGCAGCACCCGACTGACGGGTGAGCAGTTCTTC; CDR3 protein: CASSTRLTGEQFF; V gene: TRBV3-1/TRBV3-2; clone size: NA; J gene: TRBJ2-1; D gene: NA
CDR3 DNA: TGTGCCAGCAGCACGGCAGGGGCTTATAATTCACCCCTCCACTTT; CDR3 protein: CASSTAGAYNSPLHF; V gene: TRBV7-2; clone size: NA; J gene: TRBJ1-6; D gene: NA
CDR3 DNA: TGTGCCACCAGTGAAGGGACTCATAGCAATCAGCCCCAGCATTTT; CDR3 protein: CATSEGTHSNQPQHF; V gene: TRBV24-1; clone size: NA; J gene: TRBJ1-5; D gene: NA
CDR3 DNA: TGCGCCAGCGCGTTGGGACAGCTCTATGGCTACACCTTC; CDR3 protein: CASALGQLYGYTF; V gene: TRBV10-2; clone size: once; J gene: TRBJ1-2; D gene: TRBD1
CDR3 DNA: TGTGCCTGGAGTGTATGGTCAGGGGACGGGGGCTACACCTTC; CDR3 protein: CAWSVWSGDGGYTF; V gene: TRBV30; clone size: few; J gene: TRBJ1-2; D gene: NA
CDR3 DNA: TGTGCCTGGACTGGACAACCTAACTATGGCTACACCTTC; CDR3 protein: CAWTGQPNYGYTF; V gene: TRBV30; clone size: NA; J gene: TRBJ1-2; D gene: NA
CDR3 DNA: TGCGCCAGCAGCTTTAGCGGGGGGGATCAAGAGACCCAGTACTTC; CDR3 protein: CASSFSGGDQETQYF; V gene: TRBV5-1; clone size: NA; J gene: TRBJ2-5; D gene: TRBD2
CDR3 DNA: TGTGCCAGCAGCGTACCCGGGGTAGGAAATTCACCCCTCCACTTT; CDR3 protein: CASSVPGVGNSPLHF; V gene: TRBV7-2; clone size: NA; J gene: TRBJ1-6; D gene: NA
CDR3 DNA: TGCGCCAGCAGCCAAGATCAGGGGGCTAATTCACCCCTCCACTTT; CDR3 protein: CASSQDQGANSPLHF; V gene: TRBV4-3; clone size: few; J gene: TRBJ1-6; D gene: TRBD1
CDR3 DNA: TGTGCCAGCAGCCGCGAACAGAACATGAACACTGAAGCTTTCTTT; CDR3 protein: CASSREQNMNTEAFF; V gene: TRBV14; clone size: many; J gene: TRBJ1-1; D gene: NA
CDR3 DNA: TGCGCCAGCAGCAGACAGGGGGATGACTATGGCTACACCTTC; CDR3 protein: CASSRQGDDYGYTF; V gene: TRBV5-1; clone size: NA; J gene: TRBJ1-2; D gene: TRBD1
CDR3 DNA: TGCGCCAGCAGCCAAGTACGGGTGGACAGGGGCACTGAAGCTTTCTTT; CDR3 protein: CASSQVRVDRGTEAFF; V gene: TRBV4-3; clone size: NA; J gene: TRBJ1-1; D gene: TRBD1